The rows below give T cell receptor beta chains drawn from one sample of a study of blood T cell repertoires in COVID-19. Here immunoSEQ multiplex PCR was the method, and the copy in TCRdb shows in-frame clones only, minus some. The data hold 130,000 or so clones, with roughly 83% observed a single time. Sequencing was done on a sample of PBMCs or T cells enriched from blood (not recorded which). These receptors were obtained from a man aged 50-59 years who had recovered from COVID-19. Both conserved end residues are part of each CDR3. A D gene is named only where the DNA matches it firmly. Size is stated for part of the rows, as once, few or many counts, or as a class when the clone is expanded.

v_call	d_call	j_call	clone_size	cdr3_nt	cdr3_aa
TRBV5-1	TRBD1	TRBJ1-5	.	TGCGCCAGCAGCTTGGGGGACAGGCCGCCTGATAGCAATCAGCCCCAGCATTTT	CASSLGDRPPDSNQPQHF
TRBV7-2	.	TRBJ2-7	.	TGTGCCAGCAGCTTAGACGGCTCGAGGGCCGGTATGGAGCAGTACTTC	CASSLDGSRAGMEQYF
TRBV28	.	TRBJ1-2	.	TGTGCCAGCAGTTTACTTGCGGGGGCGCGCCCTGGCTACACCTTC	CASSLLAGARPGYTF
TRBV2	TRBD2	TRBJ2-5	.	TGTGCCAGCAGCCCGGGACTAGGTGGAGAGACCCAGTACTTC	CASSPGLGGETQYF
TRBV6-5	TRBD1	TRBJ1-6	.	TGTGCCAGCAGTCCCACAGGGGGATATAATTCACCCCTCCACTTT	CASSPTGGYNSPLHF
TRBV12-5	.	TRBJ1-2	once	TGTGCTAGTGGCGCCGGGGGTGGACTCCCTCGGGGCTACACCTTC	CASGAGGGLPRGYTF
TRBV3-1/TRBV3-2	TRBD1	TRBJ2-3	.	TGTGCCAGCAGCCAATGCCCCGGGACAGGGGACACCACAGATACGCAGTATTTT	CASSQCPGTGDTTDTQYF
TRBV6-5	.	TRBJ1-5	.	TGTGCCAGCAGATTAACAGGTCAGCCCCAGCATTTT	CASRLTGQPQHF
TRBV6-2/TRBV6-3	.	TRBJ1-4	.	TGTGCCAGCAGTTGGAGCGGTGAAAAACTGTTTTTT	CASSWSGEKLFF
TRBV3-1/TRBV3-2	.	TRBJ1-1	.	TGTGCCAGCAGCAATCTCAGGCTCATGAACACTGAAGCTTTCTTT	CASSNLRLMNTEAFF
TRBV6-6	.	TRBJ1-3	.	TGTGCCAGCAGTTATACAGGAGCCTCTGGAAACACCATATATTTT	CASSYTGASGNTIYF
TRBV6-5	.	TRBJ1-5	.	TGTGCCAGCAGTTTGCGGCCGAATCAGCCCCAGCATTTT	CASSLRPNQPQHF
TRBV12-5	TRBD1	TRBJ1-3	.	TGTGCTAGTGGTTTGGGGACAGGTAGAAACACCATATATTTT	CASGLGTGRNTIYF
TRBV12-3/TRBV12-4	TRBD1	TRBJ1-2	.	TGTGCCAGCCGACCGGACAGGGGAGATGGCTACACCTTC	CASRPDRGDGYTF
TRBV11-2	.	TRBJ2-7	.	TGTGCCAGCAGCCTTAGCGGCGGGGACGAGCAGTACTTC	CASSLSGGDEQYF
TRBV2	TRBD1	TRBJ1-1	once	TGTGCCAGCAGAGAGACAGGGTATAGATGGCGAGCTTTCTTT	CASRETGYRWRAFF
TRBV4-3	.	TRBJ1-4	.	TGCGCCAGCAGCCAAGATAGCGTGGCAACTAATGAAAAACTGTTTTTT	CASSQDSVATNEKLFF
TRBV4-1	.	TRBJ1-1	once	TGCGCCAGCAGCCGGGTGCGGGGTGGTTTCACTGAAGCTTTCTTT	CASSRVRGGFTEAFF
TRBV6-5	.	TRBJ1-2	.	TGTGCCAGCAGTTACTCGGGCAGCAACTATGGCTACACCTTC	CASSYSGSNYGYTF
TRBV11-3	.	TRBJ1-3	.	TGTGCCAGCAGCTTCGCGGAGCGGGACACCATATATTTT	CASSFAERDTIYF
TRBV19	.	TRBJ1-1	once	TGTGCCAGTAGTATAGATGGTGAGACTTACACTGAAGCTTTCTTT	CASSIDGETYTEAFF
TRBV11-1	TRBD2	TRBJ2-5	.	TGTGCCAGCAGCTTCGGACGCGGGGAGGGTGAGACCCAGTACTTC	CASSFGRGEGETQYF
TRBV5-5	.	TRBJ2-1	.	TGTGCCAGCAGCTTGGTGGACATCTACAATGAGCAGTTCTTC	CASSLVDIYNEQFF
TRBV23-1	TRBD2	TRBJ2-5	.	TGCGCCAGGGGTAAGGTGCTAGCGGAGACAGCCCAAGAGACCCAGTACTTC	CARGKVLAETAQETQYF
TRBV2	TRBD2	TRBJ2-1	.	TGTGCCAGCAGTGAAGATAGCGGGGGATTCTACAATGAGCAGTTCTTC	CASSEDSGGFYNEQFF
TRBV24-1	TRBD2	TRBJ2-5	.	TGTGCCACCAGTGATTTGCTCGGGACTAGGTGGACCCAGTACTTC	CATSDLLGTRWTQYF
TRBV10-2	.	TRBJ1-3	.	TGCGCCAGCAGTGAACGGGGAAACACCATATATTTT	CASSERGNTIYF
TRBV7-8	.	TRBJ2-7	.	TGTGCCAGCAGCTTATCGGGGAGCTCCTACGAGCAGTACTTC	CASSLSGSSYEQYF
TRBV27	.	TRBJ2-2	once	TGTGCCAGCAGTGCCCCCGGCGGGGAGCTGTTTTTT	CASSAPGGELFF
TRBV19	.	TRBJ1-5	few	TGTGCCAGTAGTATAGTCCCCGGGAGCAATCAGCCCCAGCATTTT	CASSIVPGSNQPQHF
TRBV24-1	.	TRBJ1-4	few	TGTGCCACCAGTGATGCAGGAACGAATGAAAAACTGTTTTTT	CATSDAGTNEKLFF
TRBV3-1/TRBV3-2	.	TRBJ2-5	once	TGTGCCAGCAGCCTCTACAGAGTTGGGACCCAGTACTTC	CASSLYRVGTQYF